This TCR beta chain derives from a study of neurological immune-mediated disorders. Findings and caveats of the study: The highest TCR clonal expansion occurred in HTLV-1-associated myelopathy; multiple sclerosis fell below healthy controls.

V was pared by 6 bases and J by 1 base, with 14 bases between. The CDR3 consists of 15 residues. Germline V gene lookup returns CDR1 SGHTA and CDR2 FQGTGA. This clonotype was seen at least ten times. Its cognate antigen is unknown. Over 170 million TCR-beta sequences, together covering 15-18 subjects, were produced by every individual sequencing run that was carried out. One entry per CDR3 protein results from TCRdb running MiXCR on the 5' RACE reads. The table shows about 27,000 distinct CDR3 sequences, with under 25% occurring only once. Sequencing used PBMCs. The receptor comes from a woman in her sixties in good health. This chain uses TRBV7-3 with TRBJ2-3; tentative D call: TRBD1 (5 bases). DNA of the CDR3: TGTGCCAGCAGAACTACAGGCAACCGCACAGATACGCAGTATTTT. Its translation is CASRTTGNRTDTQYF.